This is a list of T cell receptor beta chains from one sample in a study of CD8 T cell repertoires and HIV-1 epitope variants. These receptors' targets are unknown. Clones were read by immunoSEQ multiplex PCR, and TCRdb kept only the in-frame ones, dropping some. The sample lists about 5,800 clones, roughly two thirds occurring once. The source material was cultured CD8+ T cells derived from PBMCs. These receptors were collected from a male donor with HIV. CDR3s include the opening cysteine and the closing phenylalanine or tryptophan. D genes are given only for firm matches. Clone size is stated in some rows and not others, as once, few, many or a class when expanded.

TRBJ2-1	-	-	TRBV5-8	CASSSPRGGEYNEQFF	TGTGCCAGCAGCTCACCACGGGGCGGAGAATACAATGAGCAGTTCTTC
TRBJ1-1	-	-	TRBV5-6	CASSLDSLNTEAFF	TGTGCCAGCAGCTTGGACAGTTTGAACACTGAAGCTTTCTTT
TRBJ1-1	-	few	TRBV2	CASSDWGNTEAFF	TGTGCCAGCAGTGACTGGGGGAACACTGAAGCTTTCTTT
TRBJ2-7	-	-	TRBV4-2	CASSTASSGYEQYF	TGTGCCAGCAGCACCGCCTCGTCGGGCTACGAGCAGTACTTC
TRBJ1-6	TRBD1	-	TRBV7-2	CASSFGTAHNSPLHF	TGTGCCAGCAGCTTCGGGACAGCACACAATTCACCCCTCCACTTT
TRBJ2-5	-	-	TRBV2	CASSERSGYQETQYF	TGTGCCAGCAGTGAACGTTCGGGGTACCAAGAGACCCAGTACTTC
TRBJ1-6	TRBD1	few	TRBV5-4	CASSLGRGLTPLHF	TGTGCCAGCAGCTTGGGGAGGGGGCTAACACCCCTCCACTTT
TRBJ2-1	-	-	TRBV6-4	CASSDREWGGYNEQFF	TGTGCCAGCAGTGACCGCGAGTGGGGCGGGTACAATGAGCAGTTCTTC
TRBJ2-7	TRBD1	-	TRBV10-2	CASSEGQGAYEQYF	TGCGCCAGCAGTGAGGGACAGGGGGCTTACGAGCAGTACTTC
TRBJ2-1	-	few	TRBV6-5	CASSLGGGGQFF	TGTGCCAGCAGTTTAGGAGGGGGGGGGCAGTTCTTC
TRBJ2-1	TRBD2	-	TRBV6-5	CASSSASGLYNEQFF	TGTGCCAGCAGTTCTGCTAGCGGCCTCTACAATGAGCAGTTCTTC
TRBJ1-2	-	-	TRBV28	CASSFMGGYTF	TGTGCCAGCAGTTTTATGGGCGGCTACACCTTC
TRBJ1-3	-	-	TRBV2	CASSEESLGNTIYF	TGTGCCAGCAGTGAAGAGAGCCTAGGAAACACCATATATTTT
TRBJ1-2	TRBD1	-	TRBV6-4	CASRAPTGASDGYTF	TGTGCCAGCAGGGCCCCGACAGGGGCTTCGGATGGCTACACCTTC
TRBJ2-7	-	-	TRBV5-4	CASSLQGSDYEQYF	TGTGCCAGCAGTTTGCAGGGTTCAGACTACGAGCAGTACTTC
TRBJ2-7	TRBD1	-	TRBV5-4	CASSSGTGVPYEQYF	TGTGCCAGCAGTTCCGGGACAGGGGTCCCCTACGAGCAGTACTTC
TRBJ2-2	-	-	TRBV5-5	CASSLVPDSSTGELFF	TGTGCCAGCAGCTTGGTTCCGGACAGCAGCACCGGGGAGCTGTTTTTT
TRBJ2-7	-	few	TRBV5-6	CASSFRGLYEQYF	TGTGCCAGCAGCTTCAGGGGTCTGTACGAGCAGTACTTC
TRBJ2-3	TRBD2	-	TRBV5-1	CASSLEGTSGSTDTQYF	TGCGCCAGCAGCTTGGAGGGGACTAGCGGGAGCACAGATACGCAGTATTTT
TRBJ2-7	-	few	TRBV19	CASSIGGEQYF	TGTGCCAGTAGTATAGGAGGCGAGCAGTACTTC
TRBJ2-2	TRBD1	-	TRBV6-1	CASRRQGDTGELFF	TGTGCCAGCCGTAGACAGGGAGACACCGGGGAGCTGTTTTTT
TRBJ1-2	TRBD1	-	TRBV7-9	CASSAPGTEYSTF	TGTGCCAGCAGCGCCCCCGGGACAGAATACTCCACCTTC